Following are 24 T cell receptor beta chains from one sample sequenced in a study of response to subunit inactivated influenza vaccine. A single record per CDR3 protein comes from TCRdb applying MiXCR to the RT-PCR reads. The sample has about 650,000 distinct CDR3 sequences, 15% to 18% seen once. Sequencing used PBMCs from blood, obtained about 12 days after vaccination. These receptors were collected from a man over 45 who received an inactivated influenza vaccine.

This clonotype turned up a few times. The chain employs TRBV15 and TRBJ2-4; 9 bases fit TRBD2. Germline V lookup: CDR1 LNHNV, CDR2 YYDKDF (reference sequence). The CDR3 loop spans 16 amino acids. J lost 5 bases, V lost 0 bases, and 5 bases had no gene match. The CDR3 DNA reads TGTGCCACCAGCAGAGAGGCGGGGGGGCTTGAAAACATTCAGTACTTC. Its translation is CATSREAGGLENIQYF.

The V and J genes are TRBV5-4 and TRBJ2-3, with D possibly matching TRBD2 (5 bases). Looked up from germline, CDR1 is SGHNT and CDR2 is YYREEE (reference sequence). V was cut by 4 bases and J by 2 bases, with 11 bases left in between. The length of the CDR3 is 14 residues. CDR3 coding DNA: TGTGCCAGCAGCATACTAGATTACACAGATACGCAGTATTTT. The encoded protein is CASSILDYTDTQYF.

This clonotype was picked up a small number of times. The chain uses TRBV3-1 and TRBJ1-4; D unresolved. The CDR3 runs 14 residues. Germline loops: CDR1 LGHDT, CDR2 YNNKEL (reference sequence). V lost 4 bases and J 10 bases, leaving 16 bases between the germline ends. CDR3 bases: TGTGCCAGCAGCCCCAGTGGAGTGTTTGGAAAACTGTTTTTT. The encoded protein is CASSPSGVFGKLFF. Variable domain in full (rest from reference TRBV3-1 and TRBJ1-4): DTAVSQTPKYLVTQMGNDKSIKCEQNLGHDTMYWYKQDSKKFLKIMFSYNNKELIINETVPNRFSPKSPDKAHLNLHINSLELGDSAVYFCASSPSGVFGKLFFGSGTQLSVL.

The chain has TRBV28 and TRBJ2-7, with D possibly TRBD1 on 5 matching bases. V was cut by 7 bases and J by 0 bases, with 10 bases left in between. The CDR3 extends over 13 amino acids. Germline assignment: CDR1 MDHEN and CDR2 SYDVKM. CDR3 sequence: CASIRQSSYEQYF. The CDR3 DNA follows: TGTGCCAGCATCAGACAGAGCTCCTACGAGCAGTACTTC.

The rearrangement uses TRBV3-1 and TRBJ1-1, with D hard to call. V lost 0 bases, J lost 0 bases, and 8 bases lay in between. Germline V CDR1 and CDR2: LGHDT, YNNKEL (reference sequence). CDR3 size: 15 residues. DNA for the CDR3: TGTGCCAGCAGCCAAGATAGGAACTTGAACACTGAAGCTTTCTTT. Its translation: CASSQDRNLNTEAFF. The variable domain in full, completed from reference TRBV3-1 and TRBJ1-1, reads DTAVSQTPKYLVTQMGNDKSIKCEQNLGHDTMYWYKQDSKKFLKIMFSYNNKELIINETVPNRFSPKSPDKAHLNLHINSLELGDSAVYFCASSQDRNLNTEAFFGQGTRLTVV.

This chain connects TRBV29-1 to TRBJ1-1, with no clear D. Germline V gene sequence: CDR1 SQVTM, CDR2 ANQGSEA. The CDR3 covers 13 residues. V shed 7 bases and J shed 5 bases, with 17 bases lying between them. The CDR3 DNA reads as TGCAGCGGTGGCTCGGGGTTGTGGACTGAAGCTTTCTTT. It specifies CSGGSGLWTEAFF. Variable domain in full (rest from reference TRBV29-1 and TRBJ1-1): SAVISQKPSRDICQRGTSLTIQCQVDSQVTMMFWYRQQPGQSLTLIATANQGSEATYESGFVIDKFPISRPNLTFSTLTVSNMSPEDSSIYLCSGGSGLWTEAFFGQGTRLTVV.

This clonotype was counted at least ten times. CDR3 nucleotide sequence: TGTGCCACCGGCGAACTGAGCTCTGGGGCCAACGTCCTGACTTTC. Amino acid sequence: CATGELSSGANVLTF. The J gene is TRBJ2-6, the V gene TRBV24-1; no clear D. CDR3 size: 15 residues. V lost 9 bases and J lost 0, with 11 bases in between. Germline lookup yields CDR1 KGHDR and CDR2 SFDVKD.

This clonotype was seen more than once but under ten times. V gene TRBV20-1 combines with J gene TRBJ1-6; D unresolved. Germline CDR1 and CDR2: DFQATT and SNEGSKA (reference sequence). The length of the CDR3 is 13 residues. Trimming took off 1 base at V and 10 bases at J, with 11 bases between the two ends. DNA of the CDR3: TGCAGTGCTAGAGGGGCGAGGGAATCACCCCTCCACTTT. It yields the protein CSARGARESPLHF.

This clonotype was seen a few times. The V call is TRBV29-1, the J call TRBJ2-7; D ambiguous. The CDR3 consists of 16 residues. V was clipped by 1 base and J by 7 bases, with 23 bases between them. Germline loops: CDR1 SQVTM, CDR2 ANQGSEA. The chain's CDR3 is CSVEVLGPIPLREQYF. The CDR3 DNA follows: TGCAGCGTTGAAGTCCTGGGCCCCATCCCTCTTAGAGAGCAGTACTTC.

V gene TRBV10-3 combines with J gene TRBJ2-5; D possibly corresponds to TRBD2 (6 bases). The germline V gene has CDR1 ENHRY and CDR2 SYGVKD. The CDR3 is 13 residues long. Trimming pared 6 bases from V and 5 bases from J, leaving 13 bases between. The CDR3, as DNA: TGTGCCATCAGCCTGACTAGAGGCGAGACCCAGTACTTC. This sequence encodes CAISLTRGETQYF.

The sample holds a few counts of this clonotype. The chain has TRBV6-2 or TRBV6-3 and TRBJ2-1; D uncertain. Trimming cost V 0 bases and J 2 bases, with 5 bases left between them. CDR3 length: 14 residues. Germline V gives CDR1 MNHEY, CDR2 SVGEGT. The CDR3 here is CASSYSTAYNEQFF. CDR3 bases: TGTGCCAGCAGTTACTCAACTGCCTACAATGAGCAGTTCTTC.

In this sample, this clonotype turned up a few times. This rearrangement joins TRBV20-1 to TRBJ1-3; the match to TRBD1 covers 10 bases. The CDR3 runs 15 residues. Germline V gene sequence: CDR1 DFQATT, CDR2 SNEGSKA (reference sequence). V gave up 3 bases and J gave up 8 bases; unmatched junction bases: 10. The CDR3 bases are TGCAGTGCTAGGCTCCGCGGGGACAGGGGATACACCATATATTTT. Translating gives CSARLRGDRGYTIYF.

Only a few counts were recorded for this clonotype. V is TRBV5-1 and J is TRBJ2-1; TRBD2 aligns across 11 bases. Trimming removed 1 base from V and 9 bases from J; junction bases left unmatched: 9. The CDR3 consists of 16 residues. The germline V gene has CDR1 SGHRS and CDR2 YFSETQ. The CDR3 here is CASSLQTSGTGGEQFF. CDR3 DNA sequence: TGCGCCAGCAGCTTGCAGACTAGCGGGACCGGGGGTGAGCAGTTCTTC.

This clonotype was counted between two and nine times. CDR3: CASTAGVSRQPQHF. For the CDR3, the DNA is TGTGCCAGCACCGCGGGGGTGTCGCGCCAGCCCCAGCATTTT. The V and J genes are TRBV12-3 or TRBV12-4 and TRBJ1-5; D is perhaps TRBD1 (5 bases). V was trimmed by 7 bases and J by 7 bases, leaving 17 bases between them. The CDR3 extends over 14 amino acids.

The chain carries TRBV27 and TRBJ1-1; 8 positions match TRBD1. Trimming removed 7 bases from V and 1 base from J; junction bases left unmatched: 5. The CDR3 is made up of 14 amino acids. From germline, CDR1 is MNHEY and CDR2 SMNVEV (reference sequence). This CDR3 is CASNKDRGNTEAFF. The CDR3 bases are TGTGCCAGCAACAAAGACAGGGGGAACACTGAAGCTTTCTTT.

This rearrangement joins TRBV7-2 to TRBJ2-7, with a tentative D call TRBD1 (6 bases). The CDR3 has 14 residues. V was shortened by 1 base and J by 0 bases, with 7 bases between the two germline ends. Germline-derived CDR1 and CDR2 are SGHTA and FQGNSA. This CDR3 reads CASSLGTDSYEQYF. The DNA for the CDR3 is TGTGCCAGCAGCTTAGGGACAGACTCCTACGAGCAGTACTTC.

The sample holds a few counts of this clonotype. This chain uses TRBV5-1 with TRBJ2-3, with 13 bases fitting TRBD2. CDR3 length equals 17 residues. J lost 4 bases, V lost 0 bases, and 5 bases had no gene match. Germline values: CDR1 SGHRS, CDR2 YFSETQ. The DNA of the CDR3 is TGCGCCAGCAGCTTGGGTGGACTAGCGGGAGCCTCAGATACGCAGTATTTT. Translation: CASSLGGLAGASDTQYF.

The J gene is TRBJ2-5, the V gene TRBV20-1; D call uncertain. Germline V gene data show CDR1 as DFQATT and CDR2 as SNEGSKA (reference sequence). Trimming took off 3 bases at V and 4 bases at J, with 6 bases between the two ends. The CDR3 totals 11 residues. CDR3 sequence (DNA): TGCAGTGCTAGGTGGGGAGAGACCCAGTACTTC. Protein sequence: CSARWGETQYF.

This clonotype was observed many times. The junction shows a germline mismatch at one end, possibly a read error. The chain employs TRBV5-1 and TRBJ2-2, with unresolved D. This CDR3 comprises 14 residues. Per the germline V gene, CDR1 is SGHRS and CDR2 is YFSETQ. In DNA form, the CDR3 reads TGTGCCAGCAGCTTAGGCGGGAACACCGGGGAGCTGTTTTTT. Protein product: CASSLGGNTGELFF. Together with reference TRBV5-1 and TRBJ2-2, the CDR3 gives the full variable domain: KAGVTQTPRYLIKTRGQQVTLSCSPISGHRSVSWYQQTPGQGLQFLFEYFSETQRNKGNFPGRFSGRQFSNSRSEMNVSTLELGDSALYLCASSLGGNTGELFFGEGSRLTVL.

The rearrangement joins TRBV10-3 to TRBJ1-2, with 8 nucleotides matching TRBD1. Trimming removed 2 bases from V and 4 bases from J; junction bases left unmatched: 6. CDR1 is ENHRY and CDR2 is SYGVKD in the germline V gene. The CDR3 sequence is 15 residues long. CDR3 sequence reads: CAISEPGQGGYGYTF. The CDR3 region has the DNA TGTGCCATCAGTGAGCCCGGACAGGGTGGCTATGGCTACACCTTC.

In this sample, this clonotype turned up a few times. DNA for the CDR3: TGTGCCAGCACCGTACGGGACGCCAGCAATGAGCAGTTCTTC. This gives the protein CASTVRDASNEQFF. V gene TRBV6-1 combines with J gene TRBJ2-1, with D perhaps given as TRBD1 or TRBD2 (5 bases each). Trimming stripped 7 bases from V and 6 bases from J, with 16 bases between. The CDR3 has 14 residues. CDR1 and CDR2 from the germline V gene are MNHNS and SASEGT.

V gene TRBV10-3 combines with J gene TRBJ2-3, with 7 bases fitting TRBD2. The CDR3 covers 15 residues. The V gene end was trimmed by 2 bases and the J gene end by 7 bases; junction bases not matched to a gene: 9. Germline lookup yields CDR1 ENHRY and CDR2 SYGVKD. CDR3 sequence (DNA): TGTGCCATCAGTGAGGTGGCGGGGGTGCTTAATACGCAGTATTTT. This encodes CAISEVAGVLNTQYF.

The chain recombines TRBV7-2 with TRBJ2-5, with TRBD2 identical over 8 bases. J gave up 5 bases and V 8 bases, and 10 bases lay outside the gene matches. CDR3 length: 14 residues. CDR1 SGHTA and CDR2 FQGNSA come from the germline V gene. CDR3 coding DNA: TGTGCCAGCCAGTGGGCTAGCGGGCTGGAGACCCAGTACTTC. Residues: CASQWASGLETQYF. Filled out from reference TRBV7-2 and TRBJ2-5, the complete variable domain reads GAGVSQSPSNKVTEKGKDVELRCDPISGHTALYWYRQSLGQGLEFLIYFQGNSAPDKSGLPSDRFSAERTGGSVSTLTIQRTQQEDSAVYLCASQWASGLETQYFGPGTRLLVL.

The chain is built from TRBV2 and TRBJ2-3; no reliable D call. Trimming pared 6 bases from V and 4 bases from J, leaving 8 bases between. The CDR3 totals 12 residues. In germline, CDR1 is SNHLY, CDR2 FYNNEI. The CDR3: CASRADADTQYF. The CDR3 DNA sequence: TGTGCCAGCAGGGCTGACGCAGATACGCAGTATTTT.